Listed here are 26 T cell receptor beta chains from one sample, sequenced in a study of blood T cell repertoires in COVID-19. Method: immunoSEQ multiplex PCR; TCRdb's copy keeps in-frame clones and lacks some. The data hold hundreds of thousands of clones, with approximately 86% observed a single time. Specimen: peripheral blood. Receptors were obtained from a human donor in a cohort sampled during active COVID-19.

J is TRBJ2-5 and V is TRBV5-4; 7 bases match TRBD2. The V segment lost 4 bases and the J segment 3 bases; nucleotides outside the gene matches: 12. CDR1 is SGHNT, CDR2 YYREEE, per germline (reference sequence). This CDR3 region has 16 residues. CDR3: CASSDSKAGWEETQYF. DNA of the CDR3: TGTGCCAGCAGCGACTCAAAAGCGGGGTGGGAAGAGACCCAGTACTTC.

The chain carries TRBV9 and TRBJ1-3; D might be TRBD1 (5 bases). The V end lost 0 bases, the J end lost 8 bases, and 12 bases lay between the germline ends. Germline V CDR1 and CDR2: SGDLS, YYNGEE. The CDR3 loop spans 14 amino acids. CDR3 in DNA: TGTGCCAGCAGCGTAGATTCGGGGGGACACACCATATATTTT. It is translated as CASSVDSGGHTIYF.

The rearrangement uses TRBV18 and TRBJ2-2; 14 positions agree with TRBD2. The CDR3 is made up of 16 amino acids. Germline V gene data show CDR1 as KGHSH and CDR2 as LQKENI. With 3 bases clipped from V and 7 bases from J, the junction kept 4 bases outside the gene matches. CDR3 DNA sequence: TGTGCCAGCTCACCTGGGACTAGCGGGAGCTTCGGGGAGCTGTTTTTT. Translating gives CASSPGTSGSFGELFF.

This chain joins TRBV3-1 (or the pseudogene TRBV3-2) and TRBJ1-2; 8 nucleotides match TRBD1. CDR3 length: 15 amino acids. Germline lookup yields CDR1 LGHDT and CDR2 YNNKEL (reference sequence). V shed 4 bases, J shed 4 bases, and the junction held 8 bases outside the gene matches. The CDR3 nucleotides are TGTGCCAGCAGCCCCCAGGGGGCGAAGGGCTATGGCTACACCTTC. This translates into CASSPQGAKGYGYTF.

The gene calls are TRBV11-2 and TRBJ2-2; weak D call: TRBD2 (5 bases). With 6 bases removed from V and 3 bases from J, the gap between germline ends came to 11 bases. The CDR3 has 14 amino acids. The germline V gene encodes CDR1 SGHAT and CDR2 FQNNGV. The CDR3 nucleotides are TGTGCCAGCAGTTCCGGGGTCTACACCGGGGAGCTGTTTTTT. It encodes CASSSGVYTGELFF.

The rearrangement uses TRBV6-5 and TRBJ1-1; D ambiguous. Germline loops: CDR1 MNHEY, CDR2 SVGAGI. This CDR3 is 15 amino acids long. Deletions cut 0 bases from V and 5 bases from J, with 13 bases between. The DNA of the CDR3 is TGTGCCAGCAGTTACTCCCGGGAGCTGGGGACTGAAGCTTTCTTT. Residues: CASSYSRELGTEAFF.

The chain employs TRBV27 and TRBJ2-7, with D maybe TRBD2 (5 bases). CDR1 and CDR2 (germline): MNHEY, SMNVEV (reference sequence). The CDR3 sequence is 16 residues long. Trimming stripped 5 bases from V and 0 bases from J, with 17 bases between. CDR3 sequence reads: CASSPNLGVLSYEQYF. The CDR3 nucleotides read TGTGCCAGCAGTCCAAACCTCGGGGTACTCTCCTACGAGCAGTACTTC.

The V gene is TRBV19, the J gene TRBJ1-5, with D possibly TRBD1 on 5 matching bases. CDR3 length equals 14 residues. V was pared by 3 bases and J by 7 bases, with 13 bases between. Germline CDR1 and CDR2: LNHDA and SQIVND (reference sequence). DNA of the CDR3: TGTGCCAGTAGTATTACGGCGGGGGGGCAGCCCCAGCATTTT. This encodes CASSITAGGQPQHF.

The chain has TRBV11-2 and TRBJ2-7; 8 bases map to TRBD1. The CDR3 consists of 15 residues. Per germline, CDR1 SGHAT and CDR2 FQNNGV. Trimming removed 2 bases from V and 1 base from J; junction bases left unmatched: 4. CDR3 nucleotide sequence: TGTGCCAGCAGCTTAAGAACAGGGGGGTCCTACGAGCAGTACTTC. Its protein product is CASSLRTGGSYEQYF.

The gene calls are TRBV30 and TRBJ1-6; D might be TRBD1 (5 bases). Germline CDR1 reads GTSNPN; CDR2 reads SVGIG (reference sequence). Deletions cut 0 bases from V and 1 base from J, with 10 bases between. CDR3 length: 16 amino acids. CDR3 residues: CAWSVSRASYNSPLHF. The CDR3 DNA sequence: TGTGCCTGGAGTGTATCCAGGGCGTCCTATAATTCACCCCTCCACTTT.

The rearrangement uses TRBV28 and TRBJ1-3; a weak D match, TRBD1 (6 bases). Trimming left V 5 bases short and J 5 bases short, with 22 bases between. Germline lookup yields CDR1 MDHEN and CDR2 SYDVKM. The CDR3 is 17 amino acids. The CDR3 here is CASSPGTLRSPRNTIYF. The DNA of the CDR3 is TGTGCCAGCAGTCCCGGGACATTAAGGTCCCCGCGAAACACCATATATTTT.

J is TRBJ1-4 and V is TRBV2; D might be TRBD1 (6 bases). The CDR3 runs 15 residues. The germline gives CDR1 SNHLY, CDR2 FYNNEI. V dropped 7 bases and J dropped 7 bases, with 19 bases sitting between them. As DNA, the CDR3 is TGTGCCAGCACCCAACTTTGGGGGCAGGGTGAAAAACTGTTTTTT. Protein: CASTQLWGQGEKLFF.

The chain links TRBV23-1 to TRBJ2-3, with D possibly TRBD2 on 6 matching bases. TRBV23-1 is labeled an ORF, and its function is uncertain. V was shortened by 1 base and J by 4 bases, with 15 bases between the two germline ends. The CDR3 runs 16 residues. Here the CDR3 DNA reads TGCGCCAGCAGTCAATTAACCCTAGCGTTTTCAGATACGCAGTATTTT. This sequence encodes CASSQLTLAFSDTQYF.

V usage is TRBV9 and J usage is TRBJ2-1; 8 bases map to TRBD2. V shed 4 bases, J shed 7 bases, and the junction held 10 bases outside the gene matches. Per the germline V gene, CDR1 is SGDLS and CDR2 is YYNGEE. CDR3 length equals 15 residues. This chain's CDR3 is CASSRGLDPENEQFF. Here the CDR3 DNA reads TGTGCCAGCAGCCGGGGACTAGACCCCGAAAATGAGCAGTTCTTC. Combining the CDR3 with reference TRBV9 and TRBJ2-1 gives the whole variable domain DSGVTQTPKHLITATGQRVTLRCSPRSGDLSVYWYQQSLDQGLQFLIQYYNGEERAKGNILERFSAQQFPDLHSELNLSSLELGDSALYFCASSRGLDPENEQFFGPGTRLTVL.

This clone was recorded at least ten times. The rearrangement joins TRBV5-6 to TRBJ1-2; D may be TRBD1 (6 bases). Germline V gene sequence: CDR1 SGHDT, CDR2 YYEEEE. There are 16 residues in the CDR3. V was shortened by 0 bases and J by 4 bases, with 16 bases between the two germline ends. The CDR3 loop is CASSLVGGRETYGYTF. CDR3 in DNA: TGTGCCAGCAGCTTGGTCGGGGGGCGAGAAACCTATGGCTACACCTTC.

CDR3 residues: CASSPTGTSGGEQFF. DNA of the CDR3: TGTGCCAGCAGCCCCACCGGGACTAGTGGTGGTGAGCAGTTCTTC. The chain uses TRBV9 and TRBJ2-1; 8 bases agree with TRBD2. The V segment lost 4 bases and the J segment 9 bases; nucleotides outside the gene matches: 12. This CDR3 is 15 amino acids long. The germline gives CDR1 SGDLS, CDR2 YYNGEE. Full variable domain (rest looked up from reference TRBV9 and TRBJ2-1): DSGVTQTPKHLITATGQRVTLRCSPRSGDLSVYWYQQSLDQGLQFLIQYYNGEERAKGNILERFSAQQFPDLHSELNLSSLELGDSALYFCASSPTGTSGGEQFFGPGTRLTVL.

This clone has a single count. The chain employs TRBV7-2 and TRBJ2-1, with 9 bases fitting TRBD2. The junction had 8 bases not matched to a gene; V was cut back by 6 bases and J by 5 bases. This CDR3 comprises 15 residues. Germline CDR1 is SGHTA and CDR2 is FQGNSA. The CDR3 reads CASRKSGGPDNEQFF. CDR3 nucleotide sequence: TGTGCCAGCAGGAAAAGCGGGGGGCCCGACAATGAGCAGTTCTTC.

CDR3 in DNA: TGTGCCAGCAAGACGCTGGACAGGGGGAGGGCTGAAGCTTTCTTT. Translated: CASKTLDRGRAEAFF. The gene calls are TRBV28 and TRBJ1-1; 10 bases agree with TRBD1. Per germline, CDR1 MDHEN and CDR2 SYDVKM. With 7 bases clipped from V and 6 bases from J, the junction kept 11 bases outside the gene matches. This CDR3 has 15 residues.

Worth noting for this clone: Other DNA sequences in the sample encode the same CDR3. The chain employs TRBV9 and TRBJ2-5; D unclear. The germline V gene has CDR1 SGDLS and CDR2 YYNGEE. CDR3 size: 13 residues. Trimming cost V 0 bases and J 2 bases, with 5 bases left between them. This CDR3 reads CASSVAGQETQYF. The CDR3 DNA sequence: TGTGCCAGCAGCGTAGCCGGTCAAGAGACCCAGTACTTC.

In this sample, this clone turned up a few times. The CDR3 loop is CATSTGGHQPQHF. As DNA, the CDR3 is TGTGCCACCAGCACAGGGGGCCATCAGCCCCAGCATTTT. This rearrangement joins TRBV15 to TRBJ1-5, with 8 bases matching TRBD1. Losses at the gene ends were 4 bases for V and 5 bases for J; bases not matched to a gene: 1. The CDR3 covers 13 residues. Germline V gene lookup returns CDR1 LNHNV and CDR2 YYDKDF (reference sequence).

This chain joins TRBV4-1 and TRBJ1-3, with 9 nucleotides matching TRBD1. The CDR3 is 18 residues long. Per germline, CDR1 MGHRA and CDR2 YSYEKL. V gave up 5 bases and J gave up 0 bases; unmatched junction bases: 11. CDR3 loop: CASSYPGQGPRSGNTIYF. The CDR3 DNA reads TGCGCCAGCAGCTATCCCGGACAGGGGCCTCGCTCTGGAAACACCATATATTTT.

The chain couples TRBV6-5 to TRBJ1-5, with D uncertain. V gave up 5 bases and J gave up 4 bases, with 15 bases separating them. Germline CDR1 is MNHEY and CDR2 is SVGAGI. The CDR3 has 15 residues. The CDR3 region has the DNA TGTGCCAGCAGTAATACCCGGAGAAGGAATCAGCCCCAGCATTTT. Translated, it gives CASSNTRRRNQPQHF.

This chain uses TRBV5-1 with TRBJ2-3; the match to TRBD2 covers 9 bases. The V gene's germline CDR1 is SGHRS and CDR2 YFSETQ. The CDR3 has 15 residues. The ends lost 2 bases at V and 3 bases at J; junction bases unmatched: 4. Here the CDR3 reads CASSFDSGSTDTQYF. DNA for the CDR3: TGCGCCAGCAGCTTCGATAGCGGGAGTACAGATACGCAGTATTTT.

The V gene is TRBV2, the J gene TRBJ2-5; 7 bases map to TRBD1. Losses at the gene ends were 7 bases for V and 6 bases for J; bases not matched to a gene: 11. CDR3 length: 14 amino acids. From germline, CDR1 is SNHLY and CDR2 FYNNEI. CDR3 loop: CASMVGGVGQTQYF. The CDR3 DNA sequence: TGTGCCAGCATGGTAGGGGGCGTCGGACAGACCCAGTACTTC. Drawing the rest from reference TRBV2 and TRBJ2-5, the complete variable domain is EPEVTQTPSHQVTQMGQEVILRCVPISNHLYFYWYRQILGQKVEFLVSFYNNEISEKSEIFDDQFSVERPDGSNFTLKIRSTKLEDSAMYFCASMVGGVGQTQYFGPGTRLLVL.

The chain carries TRBV4-1 and TRBJ2-7; 7 nucleotides align to TRBD2. The CDR3 runs 16 residues. After removal of 4 bases from V and 0 bases from J, the junction contained 9 bases not matched to a gene. CDR1 MGHRA and CDR2 YSYEKL come from the germline V gene. For the CDR3, the DNA is TGCGCCAGCAGCCCCCCGGGGGGTCGGATCTCCTACGAGCAGTACTTC. Its translation is CASSPPGGRISYEQYF.

The chain is built from TRBV18 and TRBJ1-4, with D possibly matching TRBD1 (5 bases). V was cut by 3 bases and J by 4 bases, with 15 bases left in between. The germline gives CDR1 KGHSH, CDR2 LQKENI. The CDR3 is 16 amino acids. The CDR3 region is CASSPSTTDNNEKLFF. DNA for the CDR3: TGTGCCAGCTCACCCTCAACGACAGACAATAATGAAAAACTGTTTTTT. Filled out from reference TRBV18 and TRBJ1-4, the complete variable domain reads NAGVMQNPRHLVRRRGQEARLRCSPMKGHSHVYWYRQLPEEGLKFMVYLQKENIIDESGMPKERFSAEFPKEGPSILRIQQVVRGDSAAYFCASSPSTTDNNEKLFFGSGTQLSVL.